Below, one TCR beta chain is given with its context. It lacks a known antigen. Base-call qualities are not available, and no considerably larger clone is one nucleotide away. The sample originates from a study of blood T cells in healthy people across ages (dated by TCRdb to the mid-2010s). At the level of the whole study: In model experiments, roughly one uniquely barcoded TCR beta cDNA molecule per two T cells was captured by template switching. Using deep sequencing normalized with unique cDNA molecular identifiers, the study measured how TCR beta repertoire diversity changes with age. The donors were divided into four age groups: young (average about 16 years), middle-aged (under 40), aged (about 56) and long-lived (roughly 86). Donors of different ages were randomly distributed across sequencing lanes to avoid experimental bias. The study analyzed two additional independent replicas of 1 million unique cDNA reads from the same blood draw for two donors, one aged 18 to 29 and one aged 80 or older.

The library was produced with 5' RACE. These reads were obtained on an Illumina HiSeq 2500. The second PCR ran for about 7 to 11 cycles and used a J-beta primer mix along with a sample-barcoded 5' primer. Each TCR beta cDNA molecule received a unique molecular identifier from a template-switch 5' adaptor carrying 12 random nucleotides. At least 2.5 million CDR3-containing paired-end reads were obtained from each sample. First-strand cDNA was synthesized from all RNA with the Mint cDNA synthesis kit, primed by a TRBC-specific oligonucleotide. After uracil-DNA glycosylase treatment, a first 18-cycle PCR used universal primers M1SS and BC2_uni_R on all cDNA. The study's processing was this. For normalization, 1 million high-quality reads, each with a distinct molecular identifier, were randomly selected from each sample. Instead of being binned into consensus sequences, reads with shared molecular identifiers were discarded. MiTCR, with a Q25 quality threshold and the strictest error-elimination algorithm, was used for CDR3 identification, clonotype clustering and error correction. A nonparametric unseen species model with Euler transformation was used to estimate a lower bound on total TCR beta diversity. TCRdb trimmed the raw reads at Q25, called clones with MiXCR and kept productive beta chains. Rows are unified per CDR3 protein, each entry keeping the most common DNA and genes. The V and J calls follow TCRdb's processing rather than the paper's. The sample table lists 1.5 million to 2 million distinct CDR3 sequences, approximately 30% of them with a count of one. The ten largest clones add up to 7.7% of the sample.

For this chain, trimming is 3 bases at the V end and 8 bases at the J end, and the number of junction bases without a gene match is 4. From its cysteine to its phenylalanine, the CDR3 spans 15 amino acids. Only the CDR3 DNA is retained, 45 bases long and in frame from the first base. Systemically healthy Caucasian individuals from Russia, around 38 in total and aged about 6 to 95 years, were included as donors. Approximately 9 milliliters of peripheral blood were collected from each donor into EDTA-treated Vacutainer tubes. Ficoll-Paque density-gradient centrifugation was used to isolate PBMCs, with at least 6.5 million per sample. Trizol reagent was used to extract total RNA from PBMCs, with at least 5.5 micrograms per sample. The percentages of naive CD45RAhigh/CD27high T cells were determined by flow cytometry on a PBMC aliquot from every donor. On the study overall, not on this receptor specifically: Estimates of total diversity based on one million sequenced T cells were considered lower bounds and underestimates. Observed TCR beta diversity per million T cells fell roughly linearly with age, and a significant reduction was already apparent by age roughly 41. The CMV infection status of donors was not known, potentially confounding age-related changes in expanded clonotypes. Since profiling was done on bulk unsorted PBMCs, naive and antigen-experienced compartments could not be conclusively compared. Observed TCR beta diversity correlated strongly with the percentage of naive T cells measured by flow cytometry. Compared with the aged group, the long-lived group had more naive CD4+ T cells, fewer expanded clones and increased TCR diversity, suggesting age selection.

Sequencing was performed on blood. The rearrangement combines TRBV12-3 or TRBV12-4 with TRBJ1-6, and 10 bases in between align with TRBD1. The clonotype comes from a woman in her twenties or thirties in good health. The CDR3 loop reads CASSFRGTGDSPLHF. DNA sequence: TGTGCCAGCAGTTTCCGTGGGACAGGGGATTCACCCCTCCACTTT.